Below are 3 T cell receptor beta chains sequenced from a single sample in a study of regulatory T cells in long-lasting Graves disease. Documented time point: persistent/refractory GD, antithyroid drugs over 5 years with positive TRAb. From RNA extracted from PBMCs, the TCR library was made. Arm-PCR of CDR3 regions with iRepertoire HTBI primers generated TCR beta libraries. One entry per CDR3 protein results from TCRdb running MiXCR on the multiplex PCR reads. The sample carries fewer than 400,000 distinct CDR3 sequences, roughly 20% recorded once. The source was peripheral blood mononuclear cells (PBMCs), collected when the disease was refractory, from a patient treated with antithyroid drugs. The receptors were gathered from a female donor with Graves disease.

This clonotype was detected many times. The V and J genes are TRBV20-1 and TRBJ2-7; 7 nucleotides agree with TRBD1. The CDR3 totals 15 residues. CDR1 DFQATT and CDR2 SNEGSKA come from the germline V gene (reference sequence). V shed 6 bases and J 2 bases; nucleotides not matched to a gene: 13. CDR3 residues: CSAIEPGGRAYEQYF. The CDR3 region has the DNA TGCAGTGCAATAGAACCAGGGGGAAGGGCCTACGAGCAGTACTTC.

Many counts were recorded for this clonotype. J is TRBJ1-5 and V is TRBV28; 7 bases fit TRBD1. This CDR3 spans 14 amino acids. The V gene end was trimmed by 5 bases and the J gene end by 5 bases; junction bases not matched to a gene: 6. CDR1 and CDR2 from the germline V gene are MDHEN and SYDVKM. The DNA for the CDR3 is TGTGCCAGCAGTCCGGGGACAGCCCATCAGCCCCAGCATTTT. Amino acid sequence: CASSPGTAHQPQHF.

This clonotype appeared many times. The V and J genes are TRBV6-5 and TRBJ1-2, with a weak D call TRBD1 (5 bases). The CDR3 is 14 residues long. V lost 4 bases to trimming and J lost 7 bases, with 16 bases between them. From germline, CDR1 is MNHEY and CDR2 SVGAGI. CDR3 DNA: TGTGCCAGCAGTTCGATCGCGGGGCGCGGTGGCTACACCTTC. It yields the protein CASSSIAGRGGYTF.